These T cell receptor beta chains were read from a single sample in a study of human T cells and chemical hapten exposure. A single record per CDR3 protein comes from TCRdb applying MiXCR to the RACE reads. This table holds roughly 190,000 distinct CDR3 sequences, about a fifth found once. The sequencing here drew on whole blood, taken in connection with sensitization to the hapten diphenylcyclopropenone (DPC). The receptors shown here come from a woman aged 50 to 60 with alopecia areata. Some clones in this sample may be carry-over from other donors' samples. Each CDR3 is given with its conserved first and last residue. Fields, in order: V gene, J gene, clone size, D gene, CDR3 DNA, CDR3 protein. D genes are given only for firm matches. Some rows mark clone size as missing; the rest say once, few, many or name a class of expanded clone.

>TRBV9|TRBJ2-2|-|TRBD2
TGTGCCAGCAGCGGTAGCGGGAGTTTCGACACCGGGGAGCTGTTTTTT
CASSGSGSFDTGELFF
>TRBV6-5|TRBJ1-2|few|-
TGTGCCAGCAGTTACTCGAGAGCCCGAAACTATGGCTACACCTTC
CASSYSRARNYGYTF
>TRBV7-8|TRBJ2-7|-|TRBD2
TGTGCCAGCAGCCGGGGACTAGCGAGATACGAGCAGTACTTC
CASSRGLARYEQYF
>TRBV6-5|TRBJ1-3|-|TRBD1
TGTGCCAGCAGGTTATCCGGGACAGGGACTGGAAACACCATATATTTT
CASRLSGTGTGNTIYF
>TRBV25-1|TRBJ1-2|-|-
TGTGCCAGCAGCCCGGCAGGGCTTAACTATGGCTACACCTTC
CASSPAGLNYGYTF
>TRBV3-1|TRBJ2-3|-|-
TGTGCCAGCAGCCAATTTGCTCTAAGCACAGATACGCAGTATTTT
CASSQFALSTDTQYF
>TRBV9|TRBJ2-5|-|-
TGTGCCAGCAGCCAGTACCAAGAGACCCAGTACTTC
CASSQYQETQYF
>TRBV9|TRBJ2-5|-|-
TGTGCCAGCAGCCCCTTTCTGGAGGGGCTGGGGGAGACCCAGTACTTC
CASSPFLEGLGETQYF
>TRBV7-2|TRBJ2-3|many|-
TGTGCCAGCAGCTCCCGCACAGATACGCAGTATTTT
CASSSRTDTQYF
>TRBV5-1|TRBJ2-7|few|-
TGCGCCAGCAGCTTGTTCCTCGGGACAACCTACGAGCAGTACTTC
CASSLFLGTTYEQYF
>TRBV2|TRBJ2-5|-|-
TGTGCCAGCGGAATCCAAGCAGAGACCCAGTACTTC
CASGIQAETQYF
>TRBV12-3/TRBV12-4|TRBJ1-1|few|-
TGTGCCAGCAGTTTCGGGGGACCCACTGAAGCTTTCTTT
CASSFGGPTEAFF
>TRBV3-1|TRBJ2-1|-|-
TGTGCCAGCAGCCAAGATCGCGCTAGGTATAATGAGCAGTTCTTC
CASSQDRARYNEQFF
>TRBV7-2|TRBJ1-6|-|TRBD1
TGTGCCAGCAGCCCACGAGGGGGCGCACCCAATTCACCCCTCCACTTT
CASSPRGGAPNSPLHF
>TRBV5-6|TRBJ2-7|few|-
TGTGCCAGCACCCACAGGGCCGGGTACGAGCAGTACTTC
CASTHRAGYEQYF
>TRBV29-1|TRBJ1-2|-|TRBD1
TGCAGCGTTGGCTCGTTGACAGGGGATGAATATGGCTACACCTTC
CSVGSLTGDEYGYTF
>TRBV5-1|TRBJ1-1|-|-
TGCGCCAGCAGCTTGACCCGGGACACTGAAGCTTTCTTT
CASSLTRDTEAFF
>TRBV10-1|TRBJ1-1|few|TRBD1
TGCGCCAGTGGACAGGGAAGGTTCTTT
CASGQGRFF
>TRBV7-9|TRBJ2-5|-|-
TGTGCCAGCAGCTGGGCGAAAGAGACCCAGTACTTC
CASSWAKETQYF
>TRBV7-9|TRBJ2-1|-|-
TGTGCCAGCAGCCCCCTGGGGGTTGGGGCCCCCGATGAGCAGTTCTTC
CASSPLGVGAPDEQFF
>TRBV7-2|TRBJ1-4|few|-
TGTGCCAGCAGCCCAGGGGTCAGGGATAATAATGAAAAACTGTTTTTT
CASSPGVRDNNEKLFF
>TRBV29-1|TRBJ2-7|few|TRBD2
TGCAGCGTCCAGGGACTAGCAGCCTACGAGCAGTACTTC
CSVQGLAAYEQYF
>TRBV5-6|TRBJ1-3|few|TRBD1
TGTGCCAGCAGATTGACAGGGTCGGGTGACACCATATATTTT
CASRLTGSGDTIYF
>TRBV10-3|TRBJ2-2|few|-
TGTGCCATCAGTGAACCCCTCACCGGGGAGCTGTTTTTT
CAISEPLTGELFF
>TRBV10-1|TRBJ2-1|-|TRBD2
TGCGCCAGCAGTGAGTCTAGCGGGAGAGTCGGTGAGCAGTTCTTC
CASSESSGRVGEQFF
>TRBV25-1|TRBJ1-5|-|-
TGTGCCAGCAGTCCTTCGGGTTTTTATCAGCCCCAGCATTTT
CASSPSGFYQPQHF
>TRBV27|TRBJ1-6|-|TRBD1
TGTGCCAGCAGTCCTGGACAGGGTTGGTCACCCCTCCACTTT
CASSPGQGWSPLHF
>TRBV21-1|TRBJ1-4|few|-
TGTGCCAGCACTCCCGGGAGACATGAAAAACTGTTTTTT
CASTPGRHEKLFF
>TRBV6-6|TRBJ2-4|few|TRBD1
TGTGCCAGTTTACCAGGGGGTAGCAAAAACATTCAGTACTTC
CASLPGGSKNIQYF
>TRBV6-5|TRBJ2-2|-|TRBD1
TGTGCCACCCGACAGGGTCCCGGGGAGCTGTTTTTT
CATRQGPGELFF
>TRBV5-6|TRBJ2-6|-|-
TGTGCCAGCAGCTTGGCTGGGGTTGGGGCCAACGTCCTGACTTTC
CASSLAGVGANVLTF
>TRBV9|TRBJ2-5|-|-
TGTGCCAGCAGCGGCGTCAGCAGCAAGCACGAGACCCAGTACTTC
CASSGVSSKHETQYF
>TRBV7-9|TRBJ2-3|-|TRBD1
TGTGCCAGCAGTTCCCCACCACAGGGGGATACGCAGTATTTT
CASSSPPQGDTQYF
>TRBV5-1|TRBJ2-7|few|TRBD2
TGCGCCAGCAAACCGGGACTAGCCAAATACGAGCAGTACTTC
CASKPGLAKYEQYF
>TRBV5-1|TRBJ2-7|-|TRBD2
TGCGCCAGCAGCTCCGGACTAGCGGGAGGGAATCTCTACGAGCAGTACTTC
CASSSGLAGGNLYEQYF
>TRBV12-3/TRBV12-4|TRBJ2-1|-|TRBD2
TGTGCCAGCAGTTCATCTAGCGGGAGGGACCACAATGAGCAGTTCTTC
CASSSSSGRDHNEQFF
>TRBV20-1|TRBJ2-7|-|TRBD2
TGCAGTGCTAGAAATGGGGGACTAGCGGGAGGGTACGAGCAGTACTTC
CSARNGGLAGGYEQYF
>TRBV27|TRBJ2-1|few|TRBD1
TGTGCCAGCAGTTCCCCTCTGCAGGGGGTACATGAGCAGTTCTTC
CASSSPLQGVHEQFF
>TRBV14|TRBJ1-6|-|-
TGTGCCAGCAGCCAAGTATCTGGGGGCAACTATAATTCACCCCTCCACTTT
CASSQVSGGNYNSPLHF
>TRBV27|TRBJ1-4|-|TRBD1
TGTGCCAGCAAACGACAGGGGGGTAATGAAAAACTGTTTTTT
CASKRQGGNEKLFF
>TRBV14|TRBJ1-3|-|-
TGTGCCAGCAGCGGGGGACCTACCGCTGGAAACACCATATATTTT
CASSGGPTAGNTIYF
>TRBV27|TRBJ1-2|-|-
TGTGCCAGCAGCTTAAGTCGGGGCTATGGCTACACCTTC
CASSLSRGYGYTF
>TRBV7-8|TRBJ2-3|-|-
TGTGCCAGCAGCCCGGACAGATCCACAGATACGCAGTATTTT
CASSPDRSTDTQYF
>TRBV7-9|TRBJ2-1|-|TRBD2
TGTGCCAGCAGCCCTCGGGAGGGGGACTCCTGCAATGAGCAGTTCTTC
CASSPREGDSCNEQFF
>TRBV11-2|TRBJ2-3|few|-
TGTGCCAGCAGCTTGCTTCGGGGAAGCACAGATACGCAGTATTTT
CASSLLRGSTDTQYF
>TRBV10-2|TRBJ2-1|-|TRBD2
TGCGCCAGCAGTGACCACTCAGGACTAGCGGGATTAGGCAATGAGCAGTTCTTC
CASSDHSGLAGLGNEQFF
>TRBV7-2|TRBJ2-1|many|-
TGTGCCAGCAGCGTTAGAGGAGGCTCCTACAATGAGCAGTTCTTC
CASSVRGGSYNEQFF
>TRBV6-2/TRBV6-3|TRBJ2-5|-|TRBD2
TGTGCCAGCAGTTACCAGGCTAGCGGGAGTGAGACCCAGTACTTC
CASSYQASGSETQYF
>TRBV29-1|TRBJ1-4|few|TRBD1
TGCAGCGTTTTAACCGGGACAGGGTCCTTTTTT
CSVLTGTGSFF
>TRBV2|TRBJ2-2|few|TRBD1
TGTGCCAGCAGTCTGAGGACAGGGCACACCGGGGAGCTGTTTTTT
CASSLRTGHTGELFF
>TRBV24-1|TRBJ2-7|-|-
TGTGCCACCTGCGGACGGAGGTGGCAGTACTTC
CATCGRRWQYF
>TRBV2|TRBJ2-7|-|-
TGTGCCAGCAGTGTCCAGGGTCCCTACGAGCAGTACTTC
CASSVQGPYEQYF
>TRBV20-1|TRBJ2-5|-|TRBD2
TGCAGTGCTAGAGTTAGCGGGGGGGGCCAAGAGACCCAGTACTTC
CSARVSGGGQETQYF